A selection of T cell receptor beta chains follows, all from one sample in a study of blood T cell repertoires in COVID-19. Only in-frame clones appear in the TCRdb table, and some are missing; sequencing was by immunoSEQ multiplex PCR. The data show 200,000 to 250,000 clones, roughly 90% seen once. Sample: peripheral blood. All receptors come from a man aged 50 to 59 with COVID-19, enrolled during active disease. The CDR3 runs from the conserved cysteine through the conserved F or W. The D gene is left open where the match is weak. Part of the rows lack a size; the others show once, few, many or a class for expanded clones.

TRBV19	16	-	TRBJ2-3	TRBD1	CASSIPPGQGADTQYF	TGTGCCAGTAGTATACCCCCCGGACAGGGGGCGGATACGCAGTATTTT
TRBV6-2/TRBV6-3	17	-	TRBJ2-2	TRBD2	CASSPPVLAGDPGELFF	TGTGCCAGCAGCCCTCCTGTACTAGCGGGGGATCCCGGGGAGCTGTTTTTT
TRBV19	15	-	TRBJ2-7	-	CASSIAGELSYEQYF	TGTGCCAGTAGTATCGCAGGGGAACTTTCCTACGAGCAGTACTTC
TRBV18	14	-	TRBJ2-7	TRBD1	CASSPGQGTYEQYF	TGTGCCAGCTCACCGGGACAGGGAACCTACGAGCAGTACTTC
TRBV18	11	-	TRBJ1-1	-	CASHLGSEAFF	TGTGCCAGCCACCTCGGGAGTGAAGCTTTCTTT
TRBV27	16	few	TRBJ1-3	-	CASSAYGTLLENTIYF	TGTGCCAGCAGTGCCTACGGGACACTCCTTGAAAACACCATATATTTT
TRBV5-4	14	-	TRBJ1-1	-	CASTQDRLNTEAFF	TGTGCCAGCACCCAGGACAGACTGAACACTGAAGCTTTCTTT
TRBV5-1	15	-	TRBJ2-7	-	CASSPGLLPSYEQYF	TGCGCCAGCAGCCCCGGACTTCTCCCCTCCTACGAGCAGTACTTC
TRBV7-7	15	-	TRBJ1-2	-	CASSPLGTRGHGYTF	TGTGCCAGCAGCCCCCTGGGGACAAGGGGCCATGGCTACACCTTC
TRBV9	14	-	TRBJ2-6	-	CASSPGSGANVLTF	TGTGCCAGCAGCCCCGGTTCTGGGGCCAACGTCCTGACTTTC
TRBV9	16	-	TRBJ2-1	-	CASSVADSMSYNEQFF	TGTGCCAGCAGCGTAGCCGACAGCATGTCCTACAATGAGCAGTTCTTC
TRBV9	17	-	TRBJ2-2	TRBD2	CASSETGTSGYTGELFF	TGTGCCAGCAGCGAAACCGGGACTAGCGGGTACACCGGGGAGCTGTTTTTT
TRBV9	15	-	TRBJ2-7	TRBD1	CASSHGQGGSYEQYF	TGTGCCAGCAGCCACGGACAGGGGGGCTCCTACGAGCAGTACTTC
TRBV3-1/TRBV3-2	15	-	TRBJ1-2	TRBD1	CASSPEKDRVGGYTF	TGTGCCAGCAGCCCTGAAAAAGACAGGGTCGGCGGCTACACCTTC
TRBV3-1/TRBV3-2	17	-	TRBJ1-2	-	CASSPSRTGPSNYGYTF	TGTGCCAGCAGCCCCTCGCGCACAGGGCCCTCTAACTATGGCTACACCTTC
TRBV27	18	-	TRBJ1-5	TRBD1	CASSSGQGGPNSNQPQHF	TGTGCCAGCAGTTCCGGACAGGGAGGCCCAAATAGCAATCAGCCCCAGCATTTT
TRBV7-2	15	-	TRBJ2-7	TRBD2	CASSDTSGISYEQYF	TGTGCCAGCAGCGACACTAGCGGCATCTCCTACGAGCAGTACTTC
TRBV7-2	14	-	TRBJ2-5	-	CASSPLVDPGTQYF	TGTGCCAGCAGTCCCCTTGTCGATCCGGGGACCCAGTACTTC
TRBV20-1	14	-	TRBJ2-5	TRBD2	CSASSGSWQETQYF	TGCAGTGCTAGTAGCGGGAGTTGGCAAGAGACCCAGTACTTC
TRBV5-1	13	-	TRBJ1-1	TRBD1	CASSLTGDPEAFF	TGCGCCAGCAGCTTGACAGGGGACCCTGAAGCTTTCTTT
TRBV5-6	14	-	TRBJ2-1	TRBD1	CASSGRDRDNEQFF	TGTGCCAGCAGCGGACGGGACAGGGACAATGAGCAGTTCTTC
TRBV4-1	15	-	TRBJ2-5	-	CASSHPRTPTETQYF	TGCGCCAGCAGCCACCCAAGGACACCCACGGAGACCCAGTACTTC
TRBV7-2	15	-	TRBJ2-1	TRBD1	CASKRTGGNYNEQFF	TGTGCCAGCAAGCGGACAGGGGGCAACTACAATGAGCAGTTCTTC
TRBV6-5	14	-	TRBJ2-7	TRBD1	CASSRDRDTYEQYF	TGTGCCAGCAGCCGGGACAGGGATACCTACGAGCAGTACTTC
TRBV4-3	14	-	TRBJ2-5	-	CASSPSAYQETQYF	TGCGCCAGCAGCCCGAGTGCGTACCAAGAGACCCAGTACTTC
TRBV9	15	-	TRBJ2-3	-	CASSPGVLGTDTQYF	TGTGCCAGCAGCCCCGGGGTCCTAGGGACAGATACGCAGTATTTT
TRBV3-1/TRBV3-2	13	-	TRBJ2-1	-	CASSQGLVGEQFF	TGTGCCAGCAGCCAAGGACTAGTTGGTGAGCAGTTCTTC
TRBV6-6	15	few	TRBJ2-7	TRBD2	CASSDRLAGVGEQYF	TGTGCCAGCAGTGATCGACTAGCGGGAGTGGGCGAGCAGTACTTC
TRBV10-3	13	-	TRBJ1-5	-	CATTGGTNQPQHF	TGTGCCACCACGGGGGGCACCAATCAGCCCCAGCATTTT
TRBV19	15	-	TRBJ2-7	TRBD1	CASSIGQGSSYEQYF	TGTGCCAGTAGTATTGGACAGGGCAGCTCCTACGAGCAGTACTTC
TRBV9	14	-	TRBJ2-3	-	CASSVGSSTDTQYF	TGTGCCAGCAGCGTAGGGAGTAGCACAGATACGCAGTATTTT
TRBV5-6	15	-	TRBJ1-1	-	CASSSIGQMNTEAFF	TGTGCCAGCAGCTCTATTGGACAGATGAACACTGAAGCTTTCTTT
TRBV6-5	14	-	TRBJ2-5	TRBD2	CASSYSPGGETQYF	TGTGCCAGCAGTTACTCACCGGGAGGGGAGACCCAGTACTTC
TRBV4-2	17	once	TRBJ2-3	TRBD2	CASSQQSSGASTDTQYF	TGTGCCAGCAGCCAACAGTCTAGCGGAGCTAGCACAGATACGCAGTATTTT
TRBV5-1	14	-	TRBJ2-5	TRBD1	CASSSGTVQETQYF	TGCGCCAGCAGCTCGGGGACAGTCCAAGAGACCCAGTACTTC
TRBV5-4	12	-	TRBJ2-5	-	CASSLGTGPGDF	TGTGCCAGCAGCTTGGGTACAGGGCCCGGGGACTTC
TRBV6-5	14	-	TRBJ1-2	-	CASSSGAGNYGYTF	TGTGCCAGCAGCTCAGGTGCCGGTAACTATGGCTACACCTTC
TRBV3-1/TRBV3-2	15	many	TRBJ1-5	-	CASSQDRGILQPQHF	TGTGCCAGCAGCCAAGATCGCGGGATCTTGCAGCCCCAGCATTTT
TRBV3-1/TRBV3-2	14	-	TRBJ1-2	-	CASSQDSHSYGYTF	TGTGCCAGCAGCCAAGATTCACACAGCTATGGCTACACCTTC
TRBV9	14	-	TRBJ2-7	TRBD1	CASSPGQGGIRQYF	TGTGCCAGCAGCCCGGGACAGGGAGGGATCCGGCAGTACTTC
TRBV7-6	14	-	TRBJ2-7	-	CASSPRTAPYEQYF	TGTGCCAGCAGCCCGAGGACAGCACCCTACGAGCAGTACTTC
TRBV27	14	-	TRBJ2-2	-	CASSLGRNTGELFF	TGTGCCAGCAGTTTGGGCAGAAACACCGGGGAGCTGTTTTTT
TRBV24-1	16	-	TRBJ2-6	-	CATSDHLLSGANVLTF	TGTGCCACCAGTGATCACCTACTCTCTGGGGCCAACGTCCTGACTTTC
TRBV11-2	15	-	TRBJ2-1	-	CASSMGRGPTNEQFF	TGTGCCAGCAGCATGGGTAGGGGTCCTACCAATGAGCAGTTCTTC
TRBV4-1	13	-	TRBJ1-5	-	CASSQAPNQPQHF	TGCGCCAGCAGCCAGGCCCCAAATCAGCCCCAGCATTTT
TRBV7-7	17	-	TRBJ2-2	-	CASSPWDFYGVDRGAVF	TGTGCCAGCAGCCCCTGGGATTTTTATGGTGTAGACCGGGGAGCTGTTTTT
TRBV5-1	16	-	TRBJ2-3	TRBD2	CASSLATSGGTDTQYF	TGCGCCAGCAGCTTGGCCACTAGCGGAGGCACAGATACGCAGTATTTT